Below, one TCR beta chain is given with its context. Its antigen is not yet known. One base away there is no much larger clone; base qualities are not given. The immunoSEQ Assay, a bias-controlled multiplex PCR, was used to amplify TCRbeta CDR3 regions from genomic DNA. As for the original processing: The number of nucleated cells in each sample was estimated by amplification of reference gene primers within the assay. To quantify the absolute abundance of each unique TCRbeta CDR3 rearrangement, sequence reads were collapsed and filtered. For each sample, productive Simpson clonality was calculated as the square root of Simpson's diversity index over productive rearrangements. As stored in TCRdb, this immuneACCESS dataset retains in-frame rearrangements with V and J assigned. A fraction of the clones does not appear; measured against another copy, unresolved V genes explain less than half of the discrepancy, and the remainder lacks a known reason. V and J calls and clone size are those listed in that table; D and trimming were worked out from the DNA. The sample profile shows about 270,000 clones; around 86% of them were found once. The ten largest make up approximately 1.5% of the sample.

A distance of 12 bases separates the germline ends of V and J, which lose 5 bases and 4 bases respectively. From the cysteine up to the phenylalanine, the CDR3 has a length of 14 residues. Only CDR3 DNA remains: 42 bases, in frame from the first base. The CDR1 and CDR2 encoded by the germline V gene are MNHEY and SVGAGI. The entry originates in a study of blood T cell repertoires in COVID-19 (dated by TCRdb to 2018 to 2020). Background on the whole study: Collaborator samples came from the United States, Italy and Spain and covered acute and convalescent phases of COVID-19. Nearly every sample came with metadata listing a de-identified subject ID, COVID-19 status, age in years and sex. The repertoires were made available in a free public database intended to serve as a resource for research on the immune response to SARS-CoV-2. Samples came from the ongoing ImmuneRACE study (first 160 participants) plus 1,254 subjects from 6 global collaborators. The material from the prospective study consisted of cDNA or gDNA derived from T cells, B-cell-depleted T cells, or PBMCs. Subjects who had been exposed to COVID-19, were actively infected with it, or had recovered from it provided the deeply sampled blood TCRbeta repertoires that made up the dataset. Where available, HLA class I and class II types were taken from metadata supplied by the sample provider and were not determined by assay-based typing. Points the paper makes about the study in general: Clinical and demographic metadata were provided uncurated, with the amount varying by source and participant.

Samples from volunteer blood donors who had recovered from COVID-19 were contributed by a second Seattle source. Each collaborating institution followed its own protocols to collect whole blood in K2EDTA tubes. For TCRbeta analysis, collaborators shipped samples in one of three forms: frozen whole blood, isolated PBMCs, or DNA extracted from either of those sample types. The sample taken for sequencing was peripheral blood. This sequence originates from an older woman who had recovered from COVID-19. Recombination connected TRBV6-5 to TRBJ2-1; the D gene is possibly TRBD1, with 6 bases matching. The DNA reads as follows: TGTGCCAGCAGTAACAGGGCCTTTTACAATGAGCAGTTCTTC. This is translated as CASSNRAFYNEQFF.